These 16 T cell receptor beta chains came from one sample sequenced in a study of cytomegalovirus exposure and HLA in healthy donors. PCR involved 60 Vbeta and 13 Jbeta primers. The protocol was immunoSEQ multiplex PCR, while the TCRdb copy is restricted to in-frame clones and leaves out a portion. The table shows some 65,000 clones, with approximately 80% occurring only once. The sequenced material came from PBMCs. Source of these receptors: a girl aged 10-17 years in good health and CMV-seropositive.

In its sample, this clone was seen a few times. J is TRBJ2-7 and V is TRBV2; 10 bases match TRBD1. Per the germline V gene, CDR1 is SNHLY and CDR2 is FYNNEI. With V trimmed by 8 bases and J by 4 bases, 2 bases remained unmatched. This CDR3 comprises 12 residues. This CDR3 is CASRDRGYEQYF. The CDR3 nucleotides read TGTGCCAGCCGGGACAGGGGTTACGAGCAGTACTTC. Full variable domain (outside the CDR3, taken from reference TRBV2 and TRBJ2-7): EPEVTQTPSHQVTQMGQEVILRCVPISNHLYFYWYRQILGQKVEFLVSFYNNEISEKSEIFDDQFSVERPDGSNFTLKIRSTKLEDSAMYFCASRDRGYEQYFGPGTRLTVT.

The chain recombines TRBV7-2 with TRBJ1-1; TRBD1 agrees at 11 bases. The CDR3 loop spans 15 amino acids. Per germline, CDR1 SGHTA and CDR2 FQGNSA. Losses at the gene ends were 6 bases for V and 7 bases for J; bases not matched to a gene: 10. CDR3 nucleotide sequence: TGTGCCAGCAGATACACCGGGACAGGGGGTATTGAAGCTTTCTTT. It codes for CASRYTGTGGIEAFF. Full variable domain (missing parts from reference TRBV7-2 and TRBJ1-1): GAGVSQSPSNKVTEKGKDVELRCDPISGHTALYWYRQSLGQGLEFLIYFQGNSAPDKSGLPSDRFSAERTGGSVSTLTIQRTQQEDSAVYLCASRYTGTGGIEAFFGQGTRLTVV.

CDR3 sequence: CAISESRGMDGYTF. DNA of the CDR3: TGTGCCATCAGTGAGTCGAGAGGTATGGATGGCTACACCTTC. The chain carries TRBV10-3 and TRBJ1-2; D remains ambiguous. Per germline, CDR1 ENHRY and CDR2 SYGVKD. Trimming removed 0 bases from V and 6 bases from J, with 11 bases in between. The CDR3 contains 14 residues.

This chain links TRBV20-1 with TRBJ1-1; D gene ambiguous. The V gene's germline CDR1 is DFQATT and CDR2 SNEGSKA (reference sequence). The CDR3 has 10 residues. Trimming took 5 bases from V and 1 from J, leaving 2 bases between them. CDR3 region: CSAQNTEAFF. CDR3 DNA sequence: TGCAGTGCTCAGAACACTGAAGCTTTCTTT.

The chain combines TRBV5-1 with TRBJ2-7, with D tentatively TRBD1 (5 bases). Per the germline V gene, CDR1 is SGHRS and CDR2 is YFSETQ. This CDR3 has 13 residues. The ends were cut back, 2 bases at V and 2 bases at J, with 8 bases in the middle. CDR3 sequence reads: CASSFTDTYEQYF. CDR3 in DNA: TGCGCCAGCAGCTTTACGGACACCTACGAGCAGTACTTC.

This clone was recorded once. This sequence joins TRBV23-1 and TRBJ2-7; D is possibly TRBD2 (5 bases). TRBV23-1 is reported as an ORF; its role is uncertain. This CDR3 comprises 13 residues. V was pared by 0 bases and J by 4 bases, with 7 bases between. The CDR3 nucleotides are TGCGCCAGCAGTCAATCGGGGAGATACGAGCAGTACTTC. Its translation: CASSQSGRYEQYF.

This chain links TRBV9 with TRBJ2-7; 10 bases agree with TRBD2. Germline V gene sequence: CDR1 SGDLS, CDR2 YYNGEE. CDR3 length: 16 amino acids. The trim removed 4 bases at V and 2 bases at J, leaving 9 bases unmatched. The CDR3 here is CASSQGGLARTYEQYF. CDR3 DNA: TGTGCCAGCAGCCAGGGGGGACTAGCGCGAACCTACGAGCAGTACTTC.

The chain has TRBV29-1 and TRBJ2-7; tentatively, D is TRBD2 (6 bases). The V gene lost 4 bases and the J gene lost 3 bases, with 13 bases spanning the gap. Germline V lookup: CDR1 SQVTM, CDR2 ANQGSEA. The CDR3 spans 13 residues. Here the CDR3 DNA reads TGCAGCGTTGGGGGGGTATTGATCTACGAGCAGTACTTC. It translates to CSVGGVLIYEQYF.

The chain recombines TRBV30 with TRBJ1-2; D call uncertain. CDR1 and CDR2 (germline): GTSNPN, SVGIG (reference sequence). CDR3 length: 13 residues. With 2 bases removed from V and 10 bases from J, the gap between germline ends came to 17 bases. The CDR3 DNA sequence: TGTGCCTGGAGTCTAACTAGAGTGGCCCTCTACACCTTC. Translation: CAWSLTRVALYTF.

This sequence joins TRBV28 and TRBJ1-2; no clear D. The CDR3 spans 14 residues. CDR1 is MDHEN and CDR2 is SYDVKM in the germline V gene. Trimming shortened V by 3 bases and J by 6 bases, and 14 bases separated the two germline ends. The CDR3 DNA follows: TGTGCCAGCAGTTTTTGGCGGGAAACCAATGGCTACACCTTC. Protein product: CASSFWRETNGYTF.

The rearrangement uses TRBV2 and TRBJ1-5; 9 bases line up with TRBD1. The junction had 8 bases not matched to a gene; V was cut back by 5 bases and J by 3 bases. The CDR3 totals 16 residues. CDR1 SNHLY and CDR2 FYNNEI come from the germline V gene. The CDR3, as DNA: TGTGCCAGCAGTCTCGGACAGGGGAATCCCAATCAGCCCCAGCATTTT. This sequence encodes CASSLGQGNPNQPQHF.

The genes are TRBV20-1 and TRBJ1-2; D remains ambiguous. There are 11 residues in the CDR3. Trimming left V 1 base short and J 12 bases short, with 12 bases between. CDR1 and CDR2 (germline): DFQATT, SNEGSKA (reference sequence). CDR3 amino acids: CSARGLAGHTF. The CDR3 DNA follows: TGCAGTGCTAGAGGTCTAGCCGGGCACACCTTC.

This chain joins TRBV7-9 and TRBJ2-5; TRBD2 agrees at 10 bases. V was clipped by 2 bases and J by 4 bases; unmatched bases: 1. Germline CDR1 SEHNR, CDR2 FQNEAQ (reference sequence). The CDR3 contains 14 residues. This CDR3 is CASSLLAGAETQYF. The CDR3 DNA reads as TGTGCCAGCAGCTTACTAGCGGGGGCAGAGACCCAGTACTTC.

The rearrangement links TRBV10-2 to TRBJ2-3, with 11 nucleotides matching TRBD2. Germline V gene lookup returns CDR1 WSHSY and CDR2 SAAADI. This CDR3 is 16 amino acids long. Trimming at V came to 7 bases and at J to 3 bases, leaving 9 bases not matched to a gene. The CDR3 DNA reads TGCGCCAGCATAGGCCCCCTAGCGGGAGGAACAGATACGCAGTATTTT. Translated, it gives CASIGPLAGGTDTQYF.

This clone was seen just once. V usage is TRBV4-1 and J usage is TRBJ2-1, with 16 bases that match TRBD2. The J segment lost 3 bases and the V segment lost 4 bases, leaving 6 bases of the junction unmatched. CDR3 size: 18 residues. Germline V gene sequence: CDR1 MGHRA, CDR2 YSYEKL. The CDR3 coding sequence is TGCGCCAGCAGCCGAGGGACTAGCGGGGGGGCCAACTACAATGAGCAGTTCTTC. Its translation is CASSRGTSGGANYNEQFF.

This clone has only a few counts. This chain links TRBV6-6 with TRBJ1-5; D gene ambiguous. The germline V gene encodes CDR1 MNHNY and CDR2 SVGAGI (reference sequence). This CDR3 is built from 15 residues. V was pared by 7 bases and J by 4 bases, with 17 bases between. The CDR3 loop is CASTGRGAENQPQHF. In DNA form, the CDR3 reads TGTGCCAGCACGGGGAGAGGAGCTGAAAATCAGCCCCAGCATTTT.